Below, 27 T cell receptor beta chains from the same sample are listed, as sequenced in a study of Ad26.COV2.S vaccination and SARS-CoV-2 variants. The protocol was immunoSEQ multiplex PCR, while the TCRdb copy is restricted to in-frame clones and leaves out a portion. This sample yields hundreds of thousands of clones, of which 89% are seen a single time; about 2.4% belongs to the top ten. The treatment is: 19 received Ad26.COV2.S at low or high dose, single or two shots; 5 received placebo; per-sample allocation not given. Sample collection was performed on day 63 after the first vaccine or placebo injection. The specimen comprised peripheral blood, sampled in a trial of Ad26.COV2.S vaccine versus placebo. These receptors originate from a person aged 18-65 years who received the Ad26.COV2.S COVID-19 vaccine or a placebo.

V is TRBV9 and J is TRBJ2-7; 11 bases line up with TRBD1. Germline CDR1 SGDLS, CDR2 YYNGEE. This CDR3 has 16 amino acids. V lost 4 bases to trimming and J lost 5 bases; unmatched junction nucleotides: 11. The CDR3 loop is CASSPRGGTGGNEQYF. The CDR3 bases are TGTGCCAGCAGCCCCCGGGGTGGGACAGGGGGGAACGAGCAGTACTTC.

The chain recombines TRBV5-1 with TRBJ2-7; the D gene could be TRBD1 or TRBD2 (5 bases each). Per germline, CDR1 SGHRS and CDR2 YFSETQ. This CDR3 contains 14 residues. V was shortened by 5 bases and J by 3 bases, with 15 bases between the two germline ends. CDR3 loop: CASRPGPQDYEQYF. The CDR3 DNA reads as TGCGCCAGCAGACCGGGGCCGCAAGACTACGAGCAGTACTTC.

The V and J genes are TRBV2 and TRBJ1-2; 7 bases match TRBD1. V lost 8 bases, J lost 4 bases, and 13 bases stayed unmatched. CDR1 is SNHLY, CDR2 FYNNEI, per germline. CDR3 length equals 15 residues. The CDR3 DNA follows: TGTGCCAGCCTGGGACAGTCCTTCAGCGGCTATGGCTACACCTTC. Amino acid sequence: CASLGQSFSGYGYTF.

V usage is TRBV14 and J usage is TRBJ1-1; no reliable D call. The germline CDR1 and CDR2 sequences are SGHDN and FVKESK. CDR3 length equals 13 residues. Trimming took 2 bases from V and 3 from J, leaving 7 bases between them. CDR3 in DNA: TGTGCCAGCAGCCAAAATCTGGACACTGAAGCTTTCTTT. Amino acids: CASSQNLDTEAFF.

The chain recombines TRBV30 with TRBJ2-5, with TRBD2 matching 15 bases. The V and J ends lost 3 bases and 9 bases, in that order; junction bases with no gene match: 11. Germline V gives CDR1 GTSNPN, CDR2 SVGIG (reference sequence). This CDR3 region has 16 residues. The DNA of the CDR3 is TGTGCCTGGAGCGACGGGACTAGCGGGGGGCCGTGGGCCCAGTACTTC. Translation: CAWSDGTSGGPWAQYF.

V gene TRBV19 combines with J gene TRBJ2-1; no firm D call. The germline V gene encodes CDR1 LNHDA and CDR2 SQIVND (reference sequence). The CDR3 spans 12 residues. V was clipped by 2 bases and J by 11 bases, with 10 bases between them. In DNA, the CDR3 is TGTGCCAGTAGTATATCCGCACGAAAGCAGTTCTTC. Residues: CASSISARKQFF.

The chain is built from TRBV9 and TRBJ1-2; D remains ambiguous. CDR1 SGDLS and CDR2 YYNGEE come from the germline V gene. The CDR3 has 18 amino acids. V was trimmed by 3 bases and J by 0 bases, leaving 21 bases between them. The CDR3 loop is CASSASGSQGLANYGYTF. CDR3 nucleotide sequence: TGTGCCAGCAGCGCCTCAGGATCGCAAGGGCTAGCTAACTATGGCTACACCTTC.

V is TRBV6-1 and J is TRBJ2-2, with TRBD2 identical over 13 bases. The CDR3 is 19 residues long. Germline trimming cut 6 bases from V and 1 base from J; bases unmatched to any gene: 11. The germline gives CDR1 MNHNS, CDR2 SASEGT. The CDR3 sequence is CASRERLAGGTGNTGELFF. CDR3 nucleotides: TGTGCCAGCAGGGAACGACTAGCGGGAGGCACTGGGAACACCGGGGAGCTGTTTTTT.

The CDR3 protein is CASSLLQVGYEQYF. In DNA, the CDR3 is TGTGCCAGCAGTTTATTGCAGGTTGGGTACGAGCAGTACTTC. The chain is built from TRBV28 and TRBJ2-7, with D unclear. The germline CDR1 and CDR2 sequences are MDHEN and SYDVKM. This CDR3 is built from 14 residues. Trimming cost V 1 base and J 4 bases, with 11 bases left between them.

This sequence joins TRBV15 and TRBJ2-3, with TRBD1 as a possible D gene (6 bases). Trimming removed 3 bases at V and 2 bases at J, with 9 bases between. Germline V CDR1 and CDR2: LNHNV, YYDKDF (reference sequence). This CDR3 region has 14 residues. The CDR3 reads CATSSRDTTDTQYF. CDR3 bases: TGTGCCACCAGCAGCCGGGACACCACAGATACGCAGTATTTT.

The chain joins TRBV5-1 to TRBJ2-2; D not resolved. CDR1 SGHRS and CDR2 YFSETQ come from the germline V gene. V was trimmed by 0 bases and J by 3 bases, leaving 6 bases between them. CDR3 length: 14 residues. For the CDR3, the DNA is TGCGCCAGCAGCTTGGGAGTTGACACCGGGGAGCTGTTTTTT. Its protein is CASSLGVDTGELFF. Full variable domain (remainder filled in from reference TRBV5-1 and TRBJ2-2): KAGVTQTPRYLIKTRGQQVTLSCSPISGHRSVSWYQQTPGQGLQFLFEYFSETQRNKGNFPGRFSGRQFSNSRSEMNVSTLELGDSALYLCASSLGVDTGELFFGEGSRLTVL.

Of note for this clone: Other DNA sequences from this sample encode an identical CDR3 as well. The chain links TRBV5-1 to TRBJ2-3; D gene ambiguous. V was clipped by 0 bases and J by 0 bases, with 5 bases between them. CDR1 SGHRS and CDR2 YFSETQ come from the germline V gene. This CDR3 is built from 14 residues. CDR3 bases: TGCGCCAGCAGCTTGGTCGGTAGCACAGATACGCAGTATTTT. It codes for CASSLVGSTDTQYF.

In its sample, this clone was seen a few times. V and J are TRBV10-3 and TRBJ2-2, with D possibly matching TRBD1 (6 bases). Germline CDR1 is ENHRY and CDR2 is SYGVKD. This CDR3 contains 15 residues. The V end lost 3 bases, the J end lost 7 bases, and 15 bases lay between the germline ends. The CDR3 here is CAISDNPGEYGELFF. In DNA, the CDR3 is TGTGCCATCAGTGATAATCCAGGGGAATACGGGGAGCTGTTTTTT.

This clone was counted once. CDR3 region: CASSEDRIYEQYV. CDR3 in DNA: TGTGCCAGCAGCGAGGACCGGATTTACGAGCAGTACGTC. V and J are TRBV7-2 and TRBJ2-7, with no clear D. This CDR3 region has 13 residues. In germline, CDR1 is SGHTA, CDR2 FQGNSA. Trimming pared 5 bases from V and 4 bases from J, leaving 12 bases between.

This rearrangement joins TRBV14 to TRBJ1-2; D is possibly TRBD1 (6 bases). Germline V gene data show CDR1 as SGHDN and CDR2 as FVKESK. The CDR3 sequence is 16 residues long. V lost 0 bases and J lost 4, with 15 bases in between. The chain's CDR3 is CASSQEGRGLSYGYTF. The CDR3 DNA follows: TGTGCCAGCAGCCAAGAAGGGCGGGGGCTTAGCTATGGCTACACCTTC.

The chain carries TRBV19 and TRBJ2-1, with 10 bases fitting TRBD1. CDR3 length equals 19 residues. V shed 5 bases, J shed 0 bases, and the junction held 13 bases outside the gene matches. In germline, CDR1 is LNHDA, CDR2 SQIVND (reference sequence). The CDR3 protein is CASSRYRTGGSSSYNEQFF. CDR3 DNA: TGTGCCAGTAGTCGATACCGGACAGGGGGTTCTAGCTCCTACAATGAGCAGTTCTTC.

This sequence joins TRBV5-1 and TRBJ1-5, with TRBD1 matching 9 bases. The V and J ends lost 4 bases and 3 bases, in that order; junction bases with no gene match: 5. The length of the CDR3 is 15 residues. CDR1 and CDR2 (germline): SGHRS, YFSETQ. Here the CDR3 reads CASSAGTGNNQPQHF. The CDR3 bases are TGCGCCAGCAGCGCCGGGACAGGGAACAATCAGCCCCAGCATTTT. Based on the CDR3 plus reference TRBV5-1 and TRBJ1-5, the full variable domain is KAGVTQTPRYLIKTRGQQVTLSCSPISGHRSVSWYQQTPGQGLQFLFEYFSETQRNKGNFPGRFSGRQFSNSRSEMNVSTLELGDSALYLCASSAGTGNNQPQHFGDGTRLSIL.

This sequence joins TRBV29-1 and TRBJ1-2; 7 positions agree with TRBD1. Trimming removed 7 bases from V and 4 bases from J; junction bases left unmatched: 6. Germline lookup yields CDR1 SQVTM and CDR2 ANQGSEA. The CDR3 consists of 12 residues. The CDR3 sequence: CSALTGIYGYTF. CDR3 nucleotide sequence: TGCAGCGCTCTGACAGGGATCTATGGCTACACCTTC.

The CDR3 loop is CASSYSPGPEAFF. In DNA form, the CDR3 reads TGTGCCAGCAGCTACTCCCCAGGGCCTGAAGCTTTCTTT. V gene TRBV7-2 combines with J gene TRBJ1-1, with D possibly being TRBD1 (5 bases). CDR1 SGHTA and CDR2 FQGNSA come from the germline V gene. The CDR3 runs to 13 residues. Between the trimmed V and J ends, which lost 4 bases and 6 bases, there was a span of 12 bases.

This clone showed up just a few times. The chain links TRBV4-3 to TRBJ2-3, with D possibly being TRBD1 or TRBD2 (5 bases each). CDR1 LGHNA and CDR2 YSLEER come from the germline V gene. Trimming stripped 1 base from V and 0 bases from J, with 5 bases between. The CDR3 has 14 residues. This chain's CDR3 is CASSQGGSTDTQYF. The CDR3 coding sequence is TGCGCCAGCAGCCAAGGGGGGAGCACAGATACGCAGTATTTT.

The CDR3, as DNA: TGTGCCAGCAGCGTAGACCCTTTTACTAGCACAGATACGCAGTATTTT. The encoded protein is CASSVDPFTSTDTQYF. This chain connects TRBV9 to TRBJ2-3; D ambiguous. The CDR3 consists of 16 residues. The V gene lost 0 bases and the J gene lost 0 bases, with 11 bases spanning the gap. The germline V gene encodes CDR1 SGDLS and CDR2 YYNGEE.

CDR3 region: CASSPLGRDRGFDGYTF. The CDR3 DNA reads TGTGCCAGCTCACCCCTGGGACGGGACAGGGGATTCGATGGCTACACCTTC. The chain couples TRBV18 to TRBJ1-2; TRBD1 matches 10 bases. CDR3 length equals 17 residues. V dropped 3 bases and J dropped 6; count of bases not matched to a gene: 13. Germline V gene data show CDR1 as KGHSH and CDR2 as LQKENI.

Worth noting for this clone: In the same sample, other DNA sequences code for this CDR3. This rearrangement joins TRBV28 to TRBJ2-7, with 7 bases matching TRBD2. The CDR3 spans 12 residues. V lost 3 bases, J lost 4 bases, and 0 bases stayed unmatched. Germline loops: CDR1 MDHEN, CDR2 SYDVKM. The CDR3 here is CASSLGGYEQYF. DNA for the CDR3: TGTGCCAGCAGTTTGGGAGGGTACGAGCAGTACTTC.

The chain recombines TRBV5-5 with TRBJ1-1; D might be TRBD1 (6 bases). From germline, CDR1 is SGHKS and CDR2 YYEKEE (reference sequence). This CDR3 is built from 13 residues. The V and J ends lost 4 bases and 7 bases respectively, with 14 bases between them. CDR3 sequence (DNA): TGTGCCAGCAGCCCGTTGACAGGAGGTGAAGCTTTCTTT. Translation gives CASSPLTGGEAFF.

This chain links TRBV7-3 with TRBJ2-1, with TRBD2 matching 8 bases. The CDR3 consists of 19 residues. Germline V gene lookup returns CDR1 SGHTA and CDR2 FQGTGA. J lost 7 bases, V lost 5 bases, and 22 bases had no gene match. The CDR3 bases are TGTGCCAGCAGCCCAACGGGTAATCTCGCGGGAGGAAACGGTAATGAGCAGTTCTTC. It codes for CASSPTGNLAGGNGNEQFF.

The V and J genes are TRBV30 and TRBJ1-1, with D tentatively TRBD1 (6 bases). Germline V gives CDR1 GTSNPN, CDR2 SVGIG (reference sequence). The ends were cut back, 3 bases at V and 0 bases at J, with 14 bases in the middle. The CDR3 spans 15 residues. The CDR3 reads CAWRGSDRMNTEAFF. In DNA form, the CDR3 reads TGTGCCTGGAGGGGGAGCGACAGGATGAACACTGAAGCTTTCTTT. Full variable domain (missing parts from reference TRBV30 and TRBJ1-1): SQTIHQWPATLVQPVGSPLSLECTVEGTSNPNLYWYRQAAGRGLQLLFYSVGIGQISSEVPQNLSASRPQDRQFILSSKKLLLSDSGFYLCAWRGSDRMNTEAFFGQGTRLTVV.

The CDR3 DNA reads as TGTGCCAGCTCACCAGGAAGGACAGGGGCATACAATGAGCAGTTCTTC. This translates into CASSPGRTGAYNEQFF. The rearrangement joins TRBV18 to TRBJ2-1; 9 bases match TRBD1. The CDR3 consists of 16 residues. CDR1 and CDR2 (germline): KGHSH, LQKENI. Unmatched junction bases numbered 6, after V lost 2 bases and J lost 4 bases.